The 22 T cell receptor beta chains listed next were all sequenced from one sample in a study of T cell responses to AZD1222 COVID-19 vaccine. Measured with immunoSEQ multiplex PCR; TCRdb has only the in-frame clones, and not every one. The sample lists approximately 68,000 clones; around 86% were seen once. The sequencing used peripheral blood, collected on day 0 of AZD1222 vaccination. The receptors were gathered from an adult in good health.

This CDR3 reads CASRLLGWWETQYF. The CDR3 nucleotides are TGTGCAAGTCGCTTGCTGGGGTGGTGGGAGACCCAGTACTTC. The rearrangement links TRBV12-2 to TRBJ2-5. TRBV12-2 is annotated as a pseudogene. The CDR3 length is 14 residues.

In DNA, the CDR3 is TGTGCCAGCAGCTTAAGACCGGCCTCCCTAAATGAAAAACTGTTTTTT. Amino acids: CASSLRPASLNEKLFF. J is TRBJ1-4 and V is TRBV7-2, with unresolved D. V lost 2 bases and J lost 5, with 15 bases in between. Germline V gene sequence: CDR1 SGHTA, CDR2 FQGNSA. The CDR3 has 16 amino acids.

A few counts support this clone. This chain links TRBV3-1 (or the pseudogene TRBV3-2) with TRBJ1-3; D call uncertain. This CDR3 spans 14 amino acids. The germline V gene has CDR1 LGHDT and CDR2 YNNKEL (reference sequence). Trimming left V 3 bases short and J 0 bases short, with 6 bases between. The chain's CDR3 is CASSQADSGNTIYF. In nucleotides, the CDR3 is TGTGCCAGCAGCCAGGCAGACTCTGGAAACACCATATATTTT.

This sequence joins TRBV10-3 and TRBJ1-4, with D possibly matching TRBD1 (5 bases). Germline loops: CDR1 ENHRY, CDR2 SYGVKD. There are 16 residues in the CDR3. V lost 8 bases, J lost 7 bases, and 23 bases lay in between. This CDR3 is CAIGDPTFAEGEKLFF. The CDR3 DNA is TGTGCCATCGGGGACCCCACTTTTGCAGAGGGTGAAAAACTGTTTTTT.

J is TRBJ1-1 and V is TRBV9; no definite D call. Germline V CDR1 and CDR2: SGDLS, YYNGEE. This CDR3 is 13 amino acids long. The V and J ends lost 0 bases and 6 bases respectively, with 9 bases between them. The CDR3 region has the DNA TGTGCCAGCAGCGTAGTATCAGAAGCTGAAGCTTTCTTT. It codes for CASSVVSEAEAFF.

This CDR3 reads CASSKALRDTYEQYF. The CDR3 coding sequence is TGTGCCAGCAGCAAAGCGCTCCGGGACACCTACGAGCAGTACTTC. The V call is TRBV21-1, the J call TRBJ2-7; the table names TRBD1, a call not compared with the DNA. TRBV21-1 constitutes a pseudogene. The CDR3 spans 15 residues.

This chain joins TRBV4-3 and TRBJ1-4; the D gene is possibly TRBD1 (5 bases). V was clipped by 5 bases and J by 7 bases, with 11 bases between them. Germline V gives CDR1 LGHNA, CDR2 YSLEER. The CDR3 runs 13 residues. The CDR3 loop reads CASSGGYGEKLFF. The CDR3 bases are TGCGCCAGCAGCGGGGGGTACGGTGAAAAACTGTTTTTT.

The V gene is TRBV24-1, the J gene TRBJ2-3, with 11 bases matching TRBD2. CDR1 and CDR2 from the germline V gene are KGHDR and SFDVKD. The V segment lost 1 base and the J segment 4 bases; nucleotides outside the gene matches: 6. CDR3 size: 17 residues. The CDR3 DNA is TGTGCCACCAGTGATTTAGCTCTAGCGGGGGGTCCAGATACGCAGTATTTT. It codes for CATSDLALAGGPDTQYF.

The chain carries TRBV13 and TRBJ1-1; TRBD1 is a possible D gene (6 bases). This CDR3 is built from 11 residues. The germline CDR1 and CDR2 sequences are PRHDT and FYEKMQ (reference sequence). Trimming took 6 bases from V and 10 from J, leaving 12 bases between them. The DNA for the CDR3 is TGTGCCAGCAGAGGGGGACAAAGAGCTTTCTTT. This codes for CASRGGQRAFF.

V and J are TRBV10-2 and TRBJ2-7; weak D call: TRBD2 (5 bases). CDR1 is WSHSY, CDR2 SAAADI, per germline. Trimming removed 3 bases at V and 0 bases at J, with 12 bases between. The CDR3 has 15 amino acids. Here the CDR3 reads CASSDDGVISYEQYF. Written as DNA, the CDR3 is TGCGCCAGCAGTGACGACGGGGTAATCTCCTACGAGCAGTACTTC.

J is TRBJ2-7 and V is TRBV2, with a possible D match to TRBD2 (7 bases). CDR3 length: 14 residues. Trimming removed 5 bases at V and 3 bases at J, with 14 bases between. The germline V gene encodes CDR1 SNHLY and CDR2 FYNNEI. The CDR3, as DNA: TGTGCCAGCAGTCCCAAGGGGGGGAGCTACGAGCAGTACTTC. Translated, it gives CASSPKGGSYEQYF.

Only a few counts were recorded for this clone. The V call is TRBV29-1, the J call TRBJ2-5, with 11 bases aligning to TRBD1. V shed 3 bases and J 5 bases; nucleotides not matched to a gene: 5. In germline, CDR1 is SQVTM, CDR2 ANQGSEA. The CDR3 consists of 14 residues. CDR3 sequence reads: CSVDLDRGRETQYF. CDR3 DNA: TGCAGCGTTGATTTGGACAGGGGGCGGGAGACCCAGTACTTC. Full variable domain (outside the CDR3, taken from reference TRBV29-1 and TRBJ2-5): SAVISQKPSRDICQRGTSLTIQCQVDSQVTMMFWYRQQPGQSLTLIATANQGSEATYESGFVIDKFPISRPNLTFSTLTVSNMSPEDSSIYLCSVDLDRGRETQYFGPGTRLLVL.

The chain employs TRBV7-9 and TRBJ2-7; D is uncertain. V dropped 1 base and J dropped 2 bases, with 12 bases sitting between them. The CDR3 covers 15 residues. From germline, CDR1 is SEHNR and CDR2 FQNEAQ (reference sequence). The CDR3 DNA sequence: TGTGCCAGCAGCTTAGGGGTCGACACTCCCTACGAGCAGTACTTC. Its protein is CASSLGVDTPYEQYF.

This chain links TRBV7-2 with TRBJ2-1; TRBD2 aligns across 10 bases. The CDR3 loop spans 14 amino acids. Germline CDR1 reads SGHTA; CDR2 reads FQGNSA. V lost 3 bases to trimming and J lost 9 bases; unmatched junction nucleotides: 5. DNA for the CDR3: TGTGCCAGCAGCTTTAGCGGGGGGCCCTCTGAGCAGTTCTTC. Translating it yields CASSFSGGPSEQFF. Complete variable domain (other parts from reference TRBV7-2 and TRBJ2-1): GAGVSQSPSNKVTEKGKDVELRCDPISGHTALYWYRQSLGQGLEFLIYFQGNSAPDKSGLPSDRFSAERTGGSVSTLTIQRTQQEDSAVYLCASSFSGGPSEQFFGPGTRLTVL.

CDR3 protein: CASSLEGGLAKNIQYF. The DNA for the CDR3 is TGCGCCAGCAGCTTGGAGGGGGGCCTAGCCAAAAACATTCAGTACTTC. This rearrangement joins TRBV5-1 to TRBJ2-4; D is possibly TRBD1 or TRBD2 (6 bases each). The CDR3 length is 16 residues. V lost 0 bases to trimming and J lost 0 bases, with 10 bases between them. Germline CDR1 and CDR2: SGHRS and YFSETQ.

This chain links TRBV19 with TRBJ1-1; D is perhaps TRBD1 (5 bases). Deletions cut 6 bases from V and 4 bases from J, with 9 bases between. This CDR3 contains 12 residues. Germline loops: CDR1 LNHDA, CDR2 SQIVND (reference sequence). Here the CDR3 reads CASRTQATEAFF. The CDR3 DNA follows: TGTGCCAGTAGGACACAGGCCACTGAAGCTTTCTTT.

This chain links TRBV6-6 with TRBJ2-3; D gene ambiguous. The CDR3 has 12 residues. Trimming shortened V by 6 bases and J by 4 bases, and 8 bases separated the two germline ends. Germline assignment: CDR1 MNHNY and CDR2 SVGAGI (reference sequence). CDR3 sequence reads: CASRQPPDTQYF. The DNA for the CDR3 is TGTGCCAGCAGGCAACCCCCAGATACGCAGTATTTT.

V gene TRBV28 combines with J gene TRBJ2-1, with 14 bases identical to TRBD2. CDR3 length: 16 residues. CDR1 is MDHEN, CDR2 SYDVKM, per germline. The V and J ends lost 0 bases and 10 bases, in that order; junction bases with no gene match: 5. The CDR3 nucleotides are TGTGCCAGCAGTTTATGGACTAGCGGGGGGGCTAGGGAGCAGTTCTTC. It is translated as CASSLWTSGGAREQFF. The full variable domain, with the rest looked up from reference TRBV28 and TRBJ2-1, is DVKVTQSSRYLVKRTGEKVFLECVQDMDHENMFWYRQDPGLGLRLIYFSYDVKMKEKGDIPEGYSVSREKKERFSLILESASTNQTSMYLCASSLWTSGGAREQFFGPGTRLTVL.

CDR3 sequence: CASSLRTQNTEAFF. Written as DNA, the CDR3 is TGTGCCAGCAGTCTGAGGACACAGAACACTGAAGCTTTCTTT. The J gene is TRBJ1-1, the V gene TRBV2; weak D call: TRBD1 (5 bases). The V gene lost 5 bases and the J gene lost 1 base, with 11 bases spanning the gap. The CDR3 is 14 residues long. The germline gives CDR1 SNHLY, CDR2 FYNNEI.

This clone was detected a few times. The rearrangement links TRBV4-2 to TRBJ2-5, with D perhaps matching TRBD1 (5 bases). Per the germline V gene, CDR1 is LGHNA and CDR2 is YNFKEQ. V was shortened by 1 base and J by 2 bases, with 8 bases between the two germline ends. The CDR3 extends over 14 amino acids. CDR3: CASSQVQDQETQYF. CDR3 DNA sequence: TGTGCCAGCAGCCAAGTACAGGATCAAGAGACCCAGTACTTC.

The J gene is TRBJ2-7, the V gene TRBV5-4; D might be TRBD2 (7 bases). This CDR3 has 13 residues. CDR1 is SGHNT, CDR2 YYREEE, per germline (reference sequence). Deletions cut 0 bases from V and 7 bases from J, with 11 bases between. In DNA, the CDR3 is TGTGCCAGCAGCTTGGGAAGGGGGGGTGAGCAGTACTTC. Translated: CASSLGRGGEQYF.

This sequence joins TRBV30 and TRBJ1-3, with D unclear. This CDR3 is 15 amino acids long. Deletions cut 3 bases from V and 4 bases from J, with 16 bases between. Germline values: CDR1 GTSNPN, CDR2 SVGIG (reference sequence). The CDR3, as DNA: TGTGCCTGGAGACCGATCGGACGTCCGGGAAACACCATATATTTT. Encoded protein: CAWRPIGRPGNTIYF.